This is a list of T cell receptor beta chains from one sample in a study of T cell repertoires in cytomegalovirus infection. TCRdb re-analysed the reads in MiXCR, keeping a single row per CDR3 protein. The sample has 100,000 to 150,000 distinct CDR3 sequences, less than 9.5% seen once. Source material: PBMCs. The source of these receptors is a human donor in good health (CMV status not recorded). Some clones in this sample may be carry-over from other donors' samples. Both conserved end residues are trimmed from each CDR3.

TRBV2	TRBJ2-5	ASSDIYKTQY
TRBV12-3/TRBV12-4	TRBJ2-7	ASSTTGAPYEQY
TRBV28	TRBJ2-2	ASSLWGATGELF
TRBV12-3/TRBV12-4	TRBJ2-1	ASSLTSNEQF
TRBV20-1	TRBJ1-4	SARDSTGGGEKLF
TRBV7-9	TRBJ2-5	ASSLTGLQYQETQY
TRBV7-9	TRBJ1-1	ASSRPGPNTEAF
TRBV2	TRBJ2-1	ASSAFNEQF
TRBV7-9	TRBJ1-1	ASIIAGDTEAF
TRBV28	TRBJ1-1	ASCEGGEGGNTEAF
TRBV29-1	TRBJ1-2	SVDPGGGGYT
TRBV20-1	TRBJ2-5	SAIPDSQQETQY
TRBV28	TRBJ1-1	ASSPFGRRNTEAF
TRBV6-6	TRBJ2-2	ASTRGAGELF
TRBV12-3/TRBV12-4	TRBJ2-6	ASEFASGANVLT
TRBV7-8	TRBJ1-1	ASSPQPGAEAF
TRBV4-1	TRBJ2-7	ASSQDSGDFSYEQY
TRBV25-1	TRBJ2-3	ATRYGATDTQY
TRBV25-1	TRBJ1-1	ASSESNYNKANTEAF
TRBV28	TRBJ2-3	ASSPIFPPSGGVTDTQY
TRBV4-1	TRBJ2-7	ASSQGLGISYEQY
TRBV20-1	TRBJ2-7	SATRQGYEQY
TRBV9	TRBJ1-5	ASSAVDSSNQPQH
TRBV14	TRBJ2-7	ASSQGDRVLYKQY
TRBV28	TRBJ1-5	ATRRTGGSRQPQH
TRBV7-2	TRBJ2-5	ASSLAVGVGETQY
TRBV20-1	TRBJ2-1	SASKSPVLAGAGEQF
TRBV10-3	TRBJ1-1	AIRPSGVNTEAF
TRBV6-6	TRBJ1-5	ASSRGRLSNQPQH
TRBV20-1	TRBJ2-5	SASPRGLETQY
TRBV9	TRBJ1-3	ASSVTGVGNTIY
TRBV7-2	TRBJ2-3	ASSRERLSTDTQY
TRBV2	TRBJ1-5	ASSGRGGDQPQH
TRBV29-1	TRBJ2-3	SVVGLDTDTQY
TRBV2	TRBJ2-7	ASSPRPRTHEQY
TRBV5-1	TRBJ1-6	ASSLERDRGFGSPLH
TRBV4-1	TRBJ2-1	ASSLQPGATYNEQF
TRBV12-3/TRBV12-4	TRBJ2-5	ASSLTGIGKETQY
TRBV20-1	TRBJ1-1	SASRVQAF
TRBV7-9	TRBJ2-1	ASSPGTSLYNEQF
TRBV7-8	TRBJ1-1	ASSLGPGETEAF
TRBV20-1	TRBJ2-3	SARAGSAGTDTQY
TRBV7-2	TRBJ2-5	ASSLVAHQETQY
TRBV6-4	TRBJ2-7	ASGTPLVYEQY